The 6 T cell receptor beta chains listed next were all sequenced from one sample in a study of shared clonotypes between healthy human individuals. Sequencing was performed with immunoSEQ multiplex PCR; in TCRdb, only in-frame clones are kept and a portion is missing. This table has over a million clones, 75% to 80% appearing once. The specimen was memory CD4+ T cells from PBMCs. Subset in this sample: CD45RA-negative fraction. Receptor source: a man in his late teens or twenties in good health. Some clones in this sample may be carry-over from other donors' samples.

The chain uses TRBV30 and TRBJ1-2; D is unresolved. Germline V lookup: CDR1 GTSNPN, CDR2 SVGIG (reference sequence). This CDR3 is built from 15 residues. V lost 0 bases and J lost 3, with 14 bases in between. Here the CDR3 reads CAWSVRWQADYGYTF. The CDR3 nucleotides are TGTGCCTGGAGTGTAAGGTGGCAGGCTGACTATGGCTACACCTTC.

This chain links TRBV30 with TRBJ2-1; 7 nucleotides align to TRBD2. CDR3 size: 14 residues. Germline CDR1 reads GTSNPN; CDR2 reads SVGIG (reference sequence). J was trimmed by 9 bases and V by 3 bases; bases with no gene match: 11. Here the CDR3 DNA reads TGTGCCTGGAGGGCCGCGGGAGCCCTCGGTGAGCAGTTCTTC. Protein: CAWRAAGALGEQFF.

In its sample, this clone was seen a few times. V and J are TRBV5-1 and TRBJ2-4, with 12 bases fitting TRBD2. This CDR3 spans 21 amino acids. In germline, CDR1 is SGHRS, CDR2 YFSETQ. V shed 4 bases, J shed 1 base, and the junction held 18 bases outside the gene matches. This chain's CDR3 is CASSPGDPGLAGSRAKNIQYF. The CDR3 DNA sequence: TGCGCCAGCAGCCCCGGAGACCCGGGACTAGCGGGTAGTCGGGCCAAAAACATTCAGTACTTC. Supplemented by reference TRBV5-1 and TRBJ2-4, the full variable domain reads KAGVTQTPRYLIKTRGQQVTLSCSPISGHRSVSWYQQTPGQGLQFLFEYFSETQRNKGNFPGRFSGRQFSNSRSEMNVSTLELGDSALYLCASSPGDPGLAGSRAKNIQYFGAGTRLSVL.

This clone has a single count. This chain connects TRBV7-2 to TRBJ1-2; 8 bases agree with TRBD1. Germline lookup yields CDR1 SGHTA and CDR2 FQGNSA. J lost 2 bases, V lost 4 bases, and 3 bases had no gene match. This CDR3 is built from 14 residues. CDR3 sequence (DNA): TGTGCCAGCAGCTCACGACAGGGGAACTATGGCTACACCTTC. Translated: CASSSRQGNYGYTF.

This chain joins TRBV11-2 and TRBJ2-7; D unresolved. V was trimmed by 5 bases and J by 1 base, leaving 12 bases between them. CDR3 length equals 14 residues. The germline gives CDR1 SGHAT, CDR2 FQNNGV. The CDR3 DNA reads as TGTGCCAGCAGCACCCAGTGGGGATCCTACGAGCAGTACTTC. Encoded protein: CASSTQWGSYEQYF.

Only a few counts were recorded for this clone. This chain links TRBV11-3 with TRBJ2-3, with no clear D. Germline values: CDR1 SGHNT, CDR2 YENEEA. The V and J ends lost 1 base and 2 bases respectively, with 10 bases between them. CDR3 length: 15 amino acids. The CDR3 coding sequence is TGTGCCAGCAGCTTAGGCGCCACCCCCACAGATACGCAGTATTTT. This translates into CASSLGATPTDTQYF.